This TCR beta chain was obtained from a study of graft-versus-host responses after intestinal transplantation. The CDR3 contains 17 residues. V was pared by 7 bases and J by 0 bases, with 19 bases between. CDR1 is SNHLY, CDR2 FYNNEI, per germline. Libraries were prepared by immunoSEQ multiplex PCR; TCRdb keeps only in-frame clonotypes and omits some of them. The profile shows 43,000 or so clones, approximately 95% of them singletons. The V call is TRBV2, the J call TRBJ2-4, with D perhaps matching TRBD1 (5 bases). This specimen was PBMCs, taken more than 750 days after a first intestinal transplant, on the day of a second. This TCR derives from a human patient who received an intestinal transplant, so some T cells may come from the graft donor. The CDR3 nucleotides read TGTGCCAGCAACTCCGCGAGGACAAAAAAAGCCAAAAACATTCAGTACTTC. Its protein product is CASNSARTKKAKNIQYF.